Below, 21 T cell receptor beta chains from the same sample are listed, as sequenced in a study of long-term antiretroviral therapy in people with HIV. Running of the v3.0 immunoSEQ assay took place at survey level. The table came from immunoSEQ multiplex PCR; TCRdb's copy has only in-frame clones and leaves some out. The top ten clones hold around 19% of a sample with around 9,800 clones, around 81% of them seen once. This sample comprised unsorted PBMCs, obtained 1.8 years after starting antiretroviral therapy. Source of these receptors: a man aged 40-49 years with HIV.

V gene TRBV9 combines with J gene TRBJ2-4, with D perhaps being TRBD1 or TRBD2 (6 bases each). The CDR3 loop spans 13 amino acids. Germline V gene lookup returns CDR1 SGDLS and CDR2 YYNGEE. V was shortened by 3 bases and J by 7 bases, with 11 bases between the two germline ends. The CDR3 reads CASSAGGGNIQYF. The DNA of the CDR3 is TGTGCCAGCAGCGCCGGAGGGGGGAACATTCAGTACTTC.

The chain couples TRBV9 to TRBJ1-3, with a tentative D call TRBD1 (5 bases). This CDR3 spans 15 amino acids. Trimming removed 5 bases from V and 0 bases from J, with 12 bases in between. Germline CDR1 is SGDLS and CDR2 is YYNGEE. The CDR3 is CASSGAMISGNTIYF. CDR3 in DNA: TGTGCCAGCAGTGGGGCAATGATCTCTGGAAACACCATATATTTT.

This clone was observed a few times. The chain links TRBV7-2 to TRBJ2-2, with D maybe TRBD1 (6 bases). The CDR3 loop spans 16 amino acids. The V gene's germline CDR1 is SGHTA and CDR2 FQGNSA. Trimming removed 5 bases from V and 0 bases from J, with 13 bases in between. The CDR3 protein is CASSPDRLTNTGELFF. CDR3 bases: TGTGCCAGCAGCCCCGACAGGCTGACGAACACCGGGGAGCTGTTTTTT. Filled out from reference TRBV7-2 and TRBJ2-2, the complete variable domain reads GAGVSQSPSNKVTEKGKDVELRCDPISGHTALYWYRQSLGQGLEFLIYFQGNSAPDKSGLPSDRFSAERTGGSVSTLTIQRTQQEDSAVYLCASSPDRLTNTGELFFGEGSRLTVL.

V usage is TRBV28 and J usage is TRBJ1-1; D remains unclear. V gave up 8 bases and J gave up 3 bases, with 16 bases separating them. There are 14 residues in the CDR3. Germline lookup yields CDR1 MDHEN and CDR2 SYDVKM. DNA for the CDR3: TGTGCCAGCGGGCTGGAATTCCGAGACACTGAAGCTTTCTTT. Translating it yields CASGLEFRDTEAFF.

The V gene is TRBV7-9, the J gene TRBJ2-3; TRBD2 matches 11 bases. The germline V gene encodes CDR1 SEHNR and CDR2 FQNEAQ (reference sequence). The CDR3 covers 15 residues. Trimming at V came to 3 bases and at J to 3 bases, leaving 2 bases not matched to a gene. The CDR3, as DNA: TGTGCCAGCAGCTTGACTAGCGGGACTACAGATACGCAGTATTTT. This codes for CASSLTSGTTDTQYF.

The chain combines TRBV6-6 with TRBJ2-7; TRBD2 agrees at 9 bases. The CDR3 has 14 amino acids. The germline V gene encodes CDR1 MNHNY and CDR2 SVGAGI (reference sequence). V shed 5 bases, J shed 2 bases, and the junction held 4 bases outside the gene matches. The CDR3 DNA follows: TGTGCCAGCAGTGGACTAGCGATTACCTACGAGCAGTACTTC. Its protein is CASSGLAITYEQYF.

V gene TRBV6-5 combines with J gene TRBJ1-5, with D unresolved. Germline V lookup: CDR1 MNHEY, CDR2 SVGAGI. Between the trimmed V and J ends, which lost 0 bases and 5 bases, there was a span of 5 bases. This CDR3 region has 13 residues. The CDR3 loop reads CASSYSYYQPQHF. The CDR3 DNA is TGTGCCAGCAGTTACTCTTACTATCAGCCCCAGCATTTT.

Points on this clone: The junction and the germline gene differ at one end; a read error may be behind it. The chain is built from TRBV27 and TRBJ1-4, with D possibly TRBD1 on 6 matching bases. Germline V gives CDR1 MNHEY, CDR2 SMNVEV (reference sequence). This CDR3 is 11 amino acids long. CDR3: CASEGGLKTVF. In DNA form, the CDR3 reads TGTGCCAGCGAGGGGGGTCTAAAAACTGTTTTT.

The CDR3 DNA follows: TGCGCCAGCAGCCAAGACACGGGACTAGCGGCAGATACGCAGTATTTT. Translated: CASSQDTGLAADTQYF. This chain connects TRBV4-3 to TRBJ2-3; 11 bases map to TRBD2. The CDR3 consists of 16 residues. With V trimmed by 0 bases and J by 4 bases, 3 bases remained unmatched. The germline V gene encodes CDR1 LGHNA and CDR2 YSLEER.

This clone showed up just once. This rearrangement joins TRBV18 to TRBJ2-1; tentatively, D is TRBD1 or TRBD2 (5 bases each). Germline assignment: CDR1 KGHSH and CDR2 LQKENI. CDR3 length: 14 residues. V was shortened by 3 bases and J by 7 bases, with 13 bases between the two germline ends. Here the CDR3 reads CASSPVGTPNEQFF. CDR3 coding DNA: TGTGCCAGCTCACCGGTGGGGACGCCTAATGAGCAGTTCTTC.

This chain connects TRBV5-1 to TRBJ2-3, with D hard to call. The CDR3 runs to 15 residues. V dropped 0 bases and J dropped 0 bases, with 8 bases sitting between them. Per germline, CDR1 SGHRS and CDR2 YFSETQ. Written as DNA, the CDR3 is TGCGCCAGCAGCTTGGGGGTCTCGAGCACAGATACGCAGTATTTT. It encodes CASSLGVSSTDTQYF.

This chain links TRBV5-1 with TRBJ1-2, with 7 bases fitting TRBD1. Trimming cost V 4 bases and J 8 bases; bases outside gene matches: 8. The CDR3 length is 13 residues. The germline V gene encodes CDR1 SGHRS and CDR2 YFSETQ. Here the CDR3 DNA reads TGCGCCAGCAGCCTCCAACAGGGGAACGGCTACACCTTC. Residues: CASSLQQGNGYTF.

The V gene is TRBV11-2, the J gene TRBJ1-2, with no clear D. V was pared by 5 bases and J by 8 bases, with 9 bases between. Germline V CDR1 and CDR2: SGHAT, FQNNGV. The CDR3 contains 11 residues. The CDR3 bases are TGTGCCAGCAGCCTTGCGGGGGGCTACACCTTC. This encodes CASSLAGGYTF.

The chain links TRBV7-9 to TRBJ2-7; tentative D call: TRBD2 (8 bases). Trimming removed 3 bases at V and 5 bases at J, with 17 bases between. The CDR3 is made up of 15 amino acids. CDR1 and CDR2 from the germline V gene are SEHNR and FQNEAQ (reference sequence). CDR3 coding DNA: TGTGCCAGCAGCTTTAGCGGGACAGTTAGCCACGAGCAGTACTTC. Protein sequence: CASSFSGTVSHEQYF.

The count of this clone is one. This rearrangement joins TRBV6-5 to TRBJ2-2; D might be TRBD1 (5 bases). Trimming cost V 6 bases and J 1 base, with 12 bases left between them. The CDR3 extends over 15 amino acids. The germline CDR1 and CDR2 sequences are MNHEY and SVGAGI. The CDR3 sequence: CASRPGSWNTGELFF. The CDR3, as DNA: TGTGCCAGCAGACCAGGGTCTTGGAACACCGGGGAGCTGTTTTTT.

This clone was picked up one time. The chain recombines TRBV9 with TRBJ2-1; TRBD1 is a possible D gene (6 bases). CDR1 is SGDLS and CDR2 is YYNGEE in the germline V gene. The CDR3 has 16 amino acids. Trimming cost V 0 bases and J 2 bases, with 12 bases left between them. CDR3 loop: CASSVEGGGAYNEQFF. DNA of the CDR3: TGTGCCAGCAGCGTAGAGGGTGGGGGCGCCTACAATGAGCAGTTCTTC.

CDR3 loop: CASSPPGQGLTYGYTF. As DNA, the CDR3 is TGTGCCAGCTCACCACCAGGACAGGGATTAACGTATGGCTACACCTTC. This chain joins TRBV18 and TRBJ1-2; 8 bases map to TRBD1. The CDR3 extends over 16 amino acids. CDR1 KGHSH and CDR2 LQKENI come from the germline V gene. Germline trimming cut 0 bases from V and 5 bases from J; bases unmatched to any gene: 8.

The CDR3 DNA reads as TGTGCCAGCAGCATCGGCCCCGGCCAGGGAAGTTATCAGCCCCAGCATTTT. This gives the protein CASSIGPGQGSYQPQHF. V is TRBV7-2 and J is TRBJ1-5, with a weak D call TRBD1 (5 bases). From germline, CDR1 is SGHTA and CDR2 FQGNSA. Trimming removed 5 bases at V and 5 bases at J, with 22 bases between. CDR3 length: 17 residues.

The chain recombines TRBV5-5 with TRBJ2-1; no reliable D call. The length of the CDR3 is 16 residues. Germline CDR1 is SGHKS and CDR2 is YYEKEE (reference sequence). V was clipped by 0 bases and J by 3 bases, with 13 bases between them. The CDR3 nucleotides read TGTGCCAGCAGCTTGGAAGTCGCAGGATTCTACAATGAGCAGTTCTTC. Translated: CASSLEVAGFYNEQFF.

This rearrangement joins TRBV15 to TRBJ2-1; D may correspond to TRBD1 or TRBD2 (5 bases each). V shed 3 bases and J shed 0 bases, with 9 bases lying between them. Germline CDR1 and CDR2: LNHNV and YYDKDF (reference sequence). This CDR3 region has 15 residues. CDR3 DNA sequence: TGTGCCACCAGCAGCAGGGACCTCTCCTACAATGAGCAGTTCTTC. Translation: CATSSRDLSYNEQFF.

In this sample, this clone turned up a few times. The chain couples TRBV7-2 to TRBJ2-7; 10 nucleotides line up with TRBD2. CDR1 is SGHTA, CDR2 FQGNSA, per germline. Unmatched junction bases numbered 6, after V lost 4 bases and J lost 6 bases. CDR3 length: 14 amino acids. The CDR3 loop is CASSSLAGAGEQYF. CDR3 bases: TGTGCCAGCAGCTCCCTAGCGGGAGCGGGCGAGCAGTACTTC.